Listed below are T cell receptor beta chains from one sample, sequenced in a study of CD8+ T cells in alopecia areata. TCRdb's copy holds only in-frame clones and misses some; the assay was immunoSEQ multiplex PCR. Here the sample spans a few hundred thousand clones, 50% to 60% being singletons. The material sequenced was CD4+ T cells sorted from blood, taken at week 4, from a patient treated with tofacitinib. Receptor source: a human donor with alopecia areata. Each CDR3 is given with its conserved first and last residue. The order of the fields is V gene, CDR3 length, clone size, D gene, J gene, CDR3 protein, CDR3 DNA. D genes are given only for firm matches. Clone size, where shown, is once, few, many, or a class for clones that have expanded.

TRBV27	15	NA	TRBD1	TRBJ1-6	CASSPYTGGRSPLHF	TGTGCCAGCAGTCCCTATACAGGGGGTAGGTCACCCCTCCACTTT
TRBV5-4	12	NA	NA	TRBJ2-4	CASSLMGTGPSF	TGTGCCAGCAGCTTGATGGGCACAGGCCCCTCCTTC
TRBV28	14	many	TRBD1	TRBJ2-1	CASSLQGAINEQFF	TGTGCCAGCAGTTTACAGGGGGCAATCAATGAGCAGTTCTTC
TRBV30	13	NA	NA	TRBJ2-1	CAWSVSSGNEQFF	TGTGCCTGGAGTGTAAGTAGCGGTAATGAGCAGTTCTTC
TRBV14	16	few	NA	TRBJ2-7	CASSQGRRTPTYEQYF	TGTGCCAGCAGCCAAGGAAGGAGGACCCCGACCTACGAGCAGTACTTC
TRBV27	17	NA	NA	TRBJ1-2	CASSLYLPRDGTRGYTF	TGTGCCAGCAGTTTGTACCTGCCCCGGGACGGCACTAGGGGCTACACCTTC
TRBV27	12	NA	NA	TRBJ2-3	CASSFFPDTQYF	TGTGCCAGCAGTTTTTTCCCAGATACGCAGTATTTT
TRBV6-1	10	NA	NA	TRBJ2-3	CASRRDTQYF	TGTGCCAGCAGACGAGATACGCAGTATTTT
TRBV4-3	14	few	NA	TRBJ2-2	CASSLTSSAGELFF	TGCGCCAGCAGCCTGACTAGTTCCGCCGGGGAGCTGTTTTTT
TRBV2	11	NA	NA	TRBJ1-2	CASSADYGYTF	TGTGCCAGCAGTGCTGACTATGGCTACACCTTC
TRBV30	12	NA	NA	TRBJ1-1	CAWSGTQGRAFF	TGTGCCTGGAGTGGGACACAGGGTCGGGCTTTCTTT
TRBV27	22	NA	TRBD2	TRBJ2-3	CASILGPYIIGYSGGPTDTQYF	TGTGCCAGCATTCTCGGTCCGTATATTATCGGCTATAGCGGGGGGCCCACAGATACGCAGTATTTT
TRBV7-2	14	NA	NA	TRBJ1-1	CASSPTLGNTEAFF	TGTGCCAGCAGCCCAACCCTAGGGAACACTGAAGCTTTCTTT
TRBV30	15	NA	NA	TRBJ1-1	CAWSVIIQGPTEAFF	TGTGCCTGGAGTGTAATTATACAGGGACCCACTGAAGCTTTCTTT
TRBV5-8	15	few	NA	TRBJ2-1	CASSLDHLRANEQFF	TGTGCCAGCAGCTTGGATCATCTTAGGGCGAATGAGCAGTTCTTC
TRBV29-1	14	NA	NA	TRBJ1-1	CSASGQLANTEAFF	TGCAGCGCCTCGGGACAACTCGCGAACACTGAAGCTTTCTTT
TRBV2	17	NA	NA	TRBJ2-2	CASRWPQGGSSTGELFF	TGTGCCAGCCGATGGCCCCAAGGGGGGTCCTCCACCGGGGAGCTGTTTTTT
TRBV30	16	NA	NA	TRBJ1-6	CAWSSVPGRGNSPLHF	TGTGCCTGGAGTTCCGTCCCGGGGCGAGGTAATTCACCCCTCCACTTT
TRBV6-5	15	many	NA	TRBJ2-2	CASSYSTINTGELFF	TGTGCCAGCAGTTACTCGACTATTAACACCGGGGAGCTGTTTTTT
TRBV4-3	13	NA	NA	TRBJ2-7	CASSQDRGAEQYF	TGCGCCAGCAGCCAAGATAGGGGGGCCGAGCAGTACTTC
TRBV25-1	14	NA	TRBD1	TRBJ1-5	CASRQQGLGQPQHF	TGTGCCAGCAGACAACAGGGGCTTGGGCAGCCCCAGCATTTT
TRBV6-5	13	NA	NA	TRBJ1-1	CASRETMNTEAFF	TGTGCCAGCAGGGAGACCATGAACACTGAAGCTTTCTTT
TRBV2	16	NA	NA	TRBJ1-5	CASSEAGTISNQPQHF	TGTGCCAGCAGTGAAGCCGGGACGATAAGCAATCAGCCCCAGCATTTT
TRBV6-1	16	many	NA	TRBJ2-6	CASSEWRLAGANVLTF	TGTGCCAGCAGTGAATGGAGGCTGGCTGGGGCCAACGTCCTGACTTTC
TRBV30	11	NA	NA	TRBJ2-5	CAGSARETQYF	TGTGCCGGCAGTGCTCGAGAGACCCAGTACTTC
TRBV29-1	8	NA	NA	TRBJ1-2	CSVERARF	TGCAGCGTTGAAAGGGCTCGCTTC
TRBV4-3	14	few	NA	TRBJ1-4	CASSQDGQGEKLFF	TGCGCCAGCAGCCAAGATGGGCAGGGTGAAAAACTGTTTTTT
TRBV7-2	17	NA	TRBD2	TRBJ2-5	CASSLARTSGLGETQYF	TGTGCCAGCAGCTTAGCCCGGACTAGCGGGCTTGGGGAGACCCAGTACTTC
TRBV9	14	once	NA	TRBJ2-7	CASSVGARSYEQYF	TGTGCCAGCAGCGTAGGGGCTCGCTCCTACGAGCAGTACTTC
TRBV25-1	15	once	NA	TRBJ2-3	CASSDSGGSTDTQYF	TGTGCCAGCAGTGACTCTGGAGGGAGCACAGATACGCAGTATTTT
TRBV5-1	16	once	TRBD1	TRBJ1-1	CASSAGTGGTHTEAFF	TGCGCCAGCAGCGCGGGGACAGGGGGGACGCACACTGAAGCTTTCTTT
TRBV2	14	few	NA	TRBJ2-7	CASSEAGGGWEQYF	TGTGCCAGCAGTGAAGCGGGGGGCGGTTGGGAGCAGTACTTC
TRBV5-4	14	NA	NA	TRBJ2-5	CASSFGGGHETQYF	TGTGCCAGCAGCTTCGGTGGGGGGCATGAGACCCAGTACTTC
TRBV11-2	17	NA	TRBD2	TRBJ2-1	CASSSKARLAVSDEQFF	TGTGCCAGCAGCTCAAAGGCTAGACTAGCGGTTAGCGATGAGCAGTTCTTC
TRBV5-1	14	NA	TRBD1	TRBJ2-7	CASSKDGDRGEQYF	TGCGCCAGCAGCAAGGACGGGGACAGGGGGGAGCAGTACTTC
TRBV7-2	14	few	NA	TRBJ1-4	CASSSRGINEKLFF	TGTGCCAGCAGCTCAAGGGGGATTAATGAAAAACTGTTTTTT
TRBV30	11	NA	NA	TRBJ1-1	CAWSGTPGAFF	TGTGCCTGGAGTGGGACACCAGGGGCTTTCTTT
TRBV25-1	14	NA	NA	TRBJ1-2	CASSEQGGYYGYTF	TGTGCCAGCAGTGAACAGGGAGGGTACTATGGCTACACCTTC
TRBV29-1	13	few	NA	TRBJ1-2	CSVEEQGFHGYTF	TGCAGCGTTGAGGAACAGGGATTCCATGGCTACACCTTC
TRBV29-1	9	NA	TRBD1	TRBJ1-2	CSVEGQIIF	TGCAGCGTTGAGGGACAGATTATCTTC
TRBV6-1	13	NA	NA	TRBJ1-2	CASTPGSLYGYTF	TGTGCCAGCACTCCAGGTTCCCTCTATGGCTACACCTTC
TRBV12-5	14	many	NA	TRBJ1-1	CASGLLRGNTEAFF	TGTGCTAGTGGTTTGTTACGGGGGAACACTGAAGCTTTCTTT
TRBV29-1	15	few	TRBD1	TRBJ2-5	CSVAAGTGPRETQYF	TGCAGCGTTGCGGCCGGGACAGGGCCAAGAGAGACCCAGTACTTC
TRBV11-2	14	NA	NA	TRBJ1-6	CASSFYSTNSPPHF	TGTGCCAGCAGCTTCTACAGCACTAATTCACCCCCCCACTTT
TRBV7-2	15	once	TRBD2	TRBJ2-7	CASSLSSGVSYEQYF	TGTGCCAGCAGCTTGTCGAGCGGGGTCTCCTACGAGCAGTACTTC
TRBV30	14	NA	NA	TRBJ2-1	CARTSGSSYNEQFF	TGTGCCCGAACGTCGGGGAGCTCCTACAATGAGCAGTTCTTC
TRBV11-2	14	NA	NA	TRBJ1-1	CASSLVRQGPEAFF	TGTGCCAGCAGCTTAGTCAGGCAGGGGCCTGAAGCTTTCTTT
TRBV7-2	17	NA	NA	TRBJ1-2	CASSLRATSSPTYGYTF	TGTGCCAGCAGCTTAAGGGCTACGAGCTCACCAACCTATGGCTACACCTTC
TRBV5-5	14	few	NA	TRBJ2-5	CASNRGPDQETQYF	TGTGCCAGCAATAGGGGCCCGGACCAAGAGACCCAGTACTTC
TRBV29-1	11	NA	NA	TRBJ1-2	CSVGRGGGYTF	TGCAGCGTTGGGAGGGGTGGAGGCTACACCTTC
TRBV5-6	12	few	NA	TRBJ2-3	CASAIGTDTQYF	TGTGCCAGCGCGATCGGGACAGATACGCAGTATTTT
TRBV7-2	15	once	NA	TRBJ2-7	CASSFPEGSSYEQYF	TGTGCCAGCAGCTTCCCTGAGGGGAGCTCCTACGAGCAGTACTTC
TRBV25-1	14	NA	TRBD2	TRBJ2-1	CASRASGTHNEQFF	TGTGCCAGTAGGGCTAGCGGGACCCACAATGAGCAGTTCTTC
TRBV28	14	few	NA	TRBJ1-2	CASSFGQDNYGYTF	TGTGCCAGCAGTTTTGGCCAGGACAACTATGGCTACACCTTC
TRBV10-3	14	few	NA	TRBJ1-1	CAISGTGQNTEAFF	TGTGCCATCTCTGGTACCGGGCAGAACACTGAAGCTTTCTTT
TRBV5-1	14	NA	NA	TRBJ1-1	CASSLTTGNTEAFF	TGCGCCAGCAGCCTCACCACAGGGAACACTGAAGCTTTCTTT
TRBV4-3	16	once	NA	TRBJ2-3	CASSPGLGAGTDTQYF	TGCGCCAGCAGCCCCGGGTTAGGGGCAGGCACAGATACGCAGTATTTT
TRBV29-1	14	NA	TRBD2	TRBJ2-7	CSVLSGGLIYEQYF	TGCAGCGTTCTTAGCGGGGGCCTAATCTACGAGCAGTACTTC